This T cell receptor (beta chain) derives from a study of blood T cell repertoires in COVID-19. The V gene's germline CDR1 is MGHRA and CDR2 YSYEKL. This CDR3 comprises 16 residues. Between the trimmed V and J ends, which lost 0 bases and 5 bases, there was a span of 16 bases. Clones were read by immunoSEQ multiplex PCR, and TCRdb kept only the in-frame ones, dropping some. The repertoire holds 100,000 to 150,000 clones, 86% seen once, with approximately 5.3% in the top ten. Sequenced sample: peripheral blood. The TCR sequence derives from a human donor in a cohort sampled during active COVID-19. This chain connects TRBV4-1 to TRBJ2-5; D is possibly TRBD2 (6 bases). DNA for the CDR3: TGCGCCAGCAGCCAAGAGCGATCGGGAGTGAAGGAGACCCAGTACTTC. It translates to CASSQERSGVKETQYF.